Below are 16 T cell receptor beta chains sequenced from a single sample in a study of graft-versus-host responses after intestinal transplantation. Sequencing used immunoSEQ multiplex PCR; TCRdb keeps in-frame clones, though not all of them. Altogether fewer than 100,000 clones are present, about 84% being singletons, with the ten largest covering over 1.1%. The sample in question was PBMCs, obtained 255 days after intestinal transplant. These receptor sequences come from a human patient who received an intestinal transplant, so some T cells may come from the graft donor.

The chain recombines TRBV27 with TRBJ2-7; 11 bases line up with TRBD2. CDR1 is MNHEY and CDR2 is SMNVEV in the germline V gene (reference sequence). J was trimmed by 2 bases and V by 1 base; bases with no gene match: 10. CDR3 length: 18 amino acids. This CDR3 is CASSLLVDTSGGTYEQYF. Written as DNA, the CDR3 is TGTGCCAGCAGTTTATTGGTGGATACTAGCGGGGGCACCTACGAGCAGTACTTC.

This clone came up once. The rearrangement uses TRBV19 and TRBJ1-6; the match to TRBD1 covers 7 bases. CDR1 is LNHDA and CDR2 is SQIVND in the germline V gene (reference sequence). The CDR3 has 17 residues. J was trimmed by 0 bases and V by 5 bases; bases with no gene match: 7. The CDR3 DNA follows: TGTGCCAGTAGTTTCCGACAGGGAAGCTCCTATAATTCACCCCTCCACTTT. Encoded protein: CASSFRQGSSYNSPLHF.

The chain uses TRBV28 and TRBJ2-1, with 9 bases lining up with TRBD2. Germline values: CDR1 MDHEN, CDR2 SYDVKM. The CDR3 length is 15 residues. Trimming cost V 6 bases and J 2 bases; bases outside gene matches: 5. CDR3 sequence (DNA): TGTGCCAGCAGGGCACAGCGGGGGGCCTACAATGAGCAGTTCTTC. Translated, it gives CASRAQRGAYNEQFF. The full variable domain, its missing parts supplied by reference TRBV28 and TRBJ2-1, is DVKVTQSSRYLVKRTGEKVFLECVQDMDHENMFWYRQDPGLGLRLIYFSYDVKMKEKGDIPEGYSVSREKKERFSLILESASTNQTSMYLCASRAQRGAYNEQFFGPGTRLTVL.

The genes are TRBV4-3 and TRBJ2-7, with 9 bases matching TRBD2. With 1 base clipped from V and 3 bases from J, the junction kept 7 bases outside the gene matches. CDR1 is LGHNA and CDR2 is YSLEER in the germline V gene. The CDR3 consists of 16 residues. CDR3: CASSQAPTSGVYEQYF. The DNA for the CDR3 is TGCGCCAGCAGCCAAGCCCCGACTAGCGGAGTCTACGAGCAGTACTTC.

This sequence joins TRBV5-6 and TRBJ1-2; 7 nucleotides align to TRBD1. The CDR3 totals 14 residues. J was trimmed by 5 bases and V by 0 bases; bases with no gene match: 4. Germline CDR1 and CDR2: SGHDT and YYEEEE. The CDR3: CASSLGQGEYGYTF. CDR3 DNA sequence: TGTGCCAGCAGCTTGGGACAGGGAGAGTATGGCTACACCTTC.

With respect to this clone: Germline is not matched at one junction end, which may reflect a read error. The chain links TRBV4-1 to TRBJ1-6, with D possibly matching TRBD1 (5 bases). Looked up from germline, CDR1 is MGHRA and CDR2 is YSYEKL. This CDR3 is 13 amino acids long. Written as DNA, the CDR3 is TGTGCCAGCAGAGGGGATGGTAATTCACCCCTCCACTTT. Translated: CASRGDGNSPLHF.

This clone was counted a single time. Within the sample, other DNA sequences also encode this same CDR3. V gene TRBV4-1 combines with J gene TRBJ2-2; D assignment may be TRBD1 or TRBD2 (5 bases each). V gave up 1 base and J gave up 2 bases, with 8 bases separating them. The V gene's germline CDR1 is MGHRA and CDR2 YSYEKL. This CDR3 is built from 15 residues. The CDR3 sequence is CASSQVRGNTGELFF. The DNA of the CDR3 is TGCGCCAGCAGCCAAGTCCGGGGCAACACCGGGGAGCTGTTTTTT.

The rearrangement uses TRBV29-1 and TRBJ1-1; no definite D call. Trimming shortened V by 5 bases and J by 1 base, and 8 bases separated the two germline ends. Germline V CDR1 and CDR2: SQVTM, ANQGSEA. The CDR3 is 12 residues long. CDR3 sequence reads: CSVFSGNTEAFF. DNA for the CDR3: TGCAGCGTTTTCTCGGGGAACACTGAAGCTTTCTTT.

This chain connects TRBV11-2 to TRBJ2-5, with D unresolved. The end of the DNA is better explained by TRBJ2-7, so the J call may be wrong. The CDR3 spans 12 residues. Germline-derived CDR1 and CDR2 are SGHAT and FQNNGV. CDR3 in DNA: TGTGCCAGCAGCTACCCCCGCCGCGAGCAGTACTTC. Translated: CASSYPRREQYF.

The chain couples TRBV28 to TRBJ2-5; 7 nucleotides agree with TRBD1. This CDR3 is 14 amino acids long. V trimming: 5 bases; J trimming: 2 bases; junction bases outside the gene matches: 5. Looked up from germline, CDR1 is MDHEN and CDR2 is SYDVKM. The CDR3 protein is CASSTTGQQETQYF. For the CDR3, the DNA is TGTGCCAGCAGTACGACAGGGCAACAAGAGACCCAGTACTTC.

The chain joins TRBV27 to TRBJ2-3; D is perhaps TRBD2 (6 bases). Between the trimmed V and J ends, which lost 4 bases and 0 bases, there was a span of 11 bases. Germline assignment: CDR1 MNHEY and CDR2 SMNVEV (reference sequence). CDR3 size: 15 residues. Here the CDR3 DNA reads TGTGCCAGCAGTTCCCTCGGGGGAAGCACAGATACGCAGTATTTT. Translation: CASSSLGGSTDTQYF.

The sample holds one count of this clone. CDR3 sequence reads: CASSDRGAWETQYF. CDR3 sequence (DNA): TGTGCCAGCAGTGACAGGGGAGCATGGGAGACCCAGTACTTC. V is TRBV6-5 and J is TRBJ2-5; 8 bases map to TRBD1. This CDR3 has 14 residues. V shed 5 bases and J 5 bases; nucleotides not matched to a gene: 7. Germline V gives CDR1 MNHEY, CDR2 SVGAGI.

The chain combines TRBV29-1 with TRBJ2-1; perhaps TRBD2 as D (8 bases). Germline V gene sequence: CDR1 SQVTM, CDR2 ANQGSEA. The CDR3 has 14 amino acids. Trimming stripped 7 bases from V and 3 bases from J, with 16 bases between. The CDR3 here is CSARGGQHYNEQFF. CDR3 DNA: TGCAGCGCCCGGGGGGGACAGCACTACAATGAGCAGTTCTTC.

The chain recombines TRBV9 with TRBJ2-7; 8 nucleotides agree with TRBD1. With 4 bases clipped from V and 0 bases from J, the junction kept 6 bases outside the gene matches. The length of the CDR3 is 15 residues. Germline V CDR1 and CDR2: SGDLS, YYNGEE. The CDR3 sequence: CASSLGTGASYEQYF. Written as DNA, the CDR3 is TGTGCCAGCAGCCTTGGGACAGGAGCCTCCTACGAGCAGTACTTC.

Here the CDR3 DNA reads TGTGCCAGCGCCACAGGGGACGGGATCACTGAAGCTTTCTTT. It is translated as CASATGDGITEAFF. The V and J genes are TRBV5-4 and TRBJ1-1; 7 bases agree with TRBD1. CDR1 and CDR2 (germline): SGHNT, YYREEE (reference sequence). CDR3 length: 14 residues. The ends lost 7 bases at V and 4 bases at J; junction bases unmatched: 10.

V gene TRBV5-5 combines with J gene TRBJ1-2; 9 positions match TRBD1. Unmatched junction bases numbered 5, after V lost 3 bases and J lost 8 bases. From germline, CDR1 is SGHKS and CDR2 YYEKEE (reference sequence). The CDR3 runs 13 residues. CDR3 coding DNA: TGTGCCAGCAGCTCTAACAGGGGGCGGGGCTACACCTTC. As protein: CASSSNRGRGYTF.